This is a list of T cell receptor beta chains from one sample in a study of T cells in Graves' hyperthyroidism and ophthalmopathy. In TCRdb, the multiplex PCR reads were re-called with MiXCR into one record per CDR3 protein. This sample carries nearly 600,000 distinct CDR3 sequences, roughly 13% of them seen once, and the ten largest clones take roughly 5.7%. The sequencing sample was made of blood. The origin of the receptors is a woman in her thirties with Graves' hyperthyroidism that later progressed to Graves' ophthalmopathy. The CDR3 runs from the conserved cysteine through the conserved F or W. Fields, in order: D gene, clone size, J gene, V gene, CDR3 DNA, CDR3 protein. D genes are given only for firm matches. Size is omitted from some rows. Given values are once, few, many or a class for expanded clones.

>NA|NA|TRBJ1-5|TRBV6-2/TRBV6-3
TGTGCCAGCAGGCGGACAGCGAATCAGCCCCAGCATTTT
CASRRTANQPQHF
>NA|many|TRBJ2-5|TRBV3-1
TGTGCCAGCAGCCAAGACGGGGGCGCGACCCAGTACTTC
CASSQDGGATQYF
>NA|NA|TRBJ2-4|TRBV20-1
TGCAGTGCTACCCTAAAGGGGGTTCCTTCACAGGAGCTCCGGGACATTCAGTACTTC
CSATLKGVPSQELRDIQYF
>NA|many|TRBJ2-1|TRBV12-3/TRBV12-4
TGTGCCAGCAGTCCCCCAGGAAAACCCTACAATGAGCAGTTCTTC
CASSPPGKPYNEQFF
>TRBD1|NA|TRBJ1-2|TRBV4-3
TGCGCCAGCAGCTACAGGGGGGGCGGCGACTATGGCTACACCTTC
CASSYRGGGDYGYTF
>NA|NA|TRBJ1-5|TRBV6-5
TGTGCCAGCAGTCTACCAGGGGCGGAGTATCAGCCCCAGCATTTT
CASSLPGAEYQPQHF
>NA|many|TRBJ1-6|TRBV2
TGTGCCAGCAGTGGACAAGGACGGGATTCACCCCTCCACTTT
CASSGQGRDSPLHF
>TRBD1|many|TRBJ1-2|TRBV2
TGTGCCAGCAGCGTCTCCCGGGACAGGTTTTATGGCTACACCTTC
CASSVSRDRFYGYTF
>NA|many|TRBJ1-1|TRBV5-1
TGCGCCAGCAGCTTGGGGCTCCAGAACACTGAAGCTTTCTTT
CASSLGLQNTEAFF
>NA|NA|TRBJ2-7|TRBV28
TGTGCCAGCAGTTTAATGGGTCGGGACGAGCAGTACTTC
CASSLMGRDEQYF
>NA|many|TRBJ1-2|TRBV12-3/TRBV12-4
TGTGCCAGCAGCCCCCGGCCCCGGGGGAACTATGGCTACACCTTC
CASSPRPRGNYGYTF
>TRBD1|many|TRBJ1-2|TRBV30
TGTGCCTGGTCGCAGGGGGGCTATGGCTACACCTTC
CAWSQGGYGYTF
>NA|few|TRBJ2-2|TRBV7-9
TGTGCCAGCAGCTCCAAGGCGAAGGGGAGCCCCGGGGAGCTGTTTTTT
CASSSKAKGSPGELFF
>TRBD2|few|TRBJ2-1|TRBV12-3/TRBV12-4
TGTGCCAGCAGTTTGAGGCTCCGGGAGGGGGACAATGAGCAGTTCTTC
CASSLRLREGDNEQFF
>NA|many|TRBJ2-7|TRBV11-2
TGTGCCAGCAGCTTACAATATCGGGGGCCCCTCTACGAGCAGTACTTC
CASSLQYRGPLYEQYF
>NA|many|TRBJ1-4|TRBV27
TGTGCCAGCAGACCACAGGGCTGGAGTGAAAAACTGTTTTTT
CASRPQGWSEKLFF
>NA|many|TRBJ2-5|TRBV11-2
TGTGCCAGCAGCTTAGGTATACAGGATAAAGAGACCCAGTACTTC
CASSLGIQDKETQYF
>NA|many|TRBJ2-7|TRBV6-1
TGTGCCAGCAGCCCCTGGCAAGGGGCGTTACCCTACGAGCAGTACTTC
CASSPWQGALPYEQYF
>NA|many|TRBJ1-3|TRBV10-3
TGTGCCATCACTACAGATAGCTCTGGAAACACCATATATTTT
CAITTDSSGNTIYF
>NA|few|TRBJ2-7|TRBV28
TGTGCCAGCAGTTTTGGGAGCTGGTACGAGCAGTACTTC
CASSFGSWYEQYF
>NA|many|TRBJ2-3|TRBV11-2
TGTGCCAGCAGCCCATCTCAAGTGATAGCGCGGATCACGCAGTATTTT
CASSPSQVIARITQYF
>TRBD2|NA|TRBJ2-2|TRBV5-1
TGCGCCAGCAGCTTTCCAGCGGGAGGAGGGGGAGCCGGGGAGCTGTTTTTT
CASSFPAGGGGAGELFF
>NA|NA|TRBJ1-5|TRBV19
TGTGCCAGTTCCGGGCTCCTCAGGGGATTGCACCAGCCCCAGCATTTT
CASSGLLRGLHQPQHF
>TRBD2|NA|TRBJ2-1|TRBV6-5
TGTGCCAGCAGTTACGTGGGACTAGCGGGCGGCCATGAGCAGTTCTTC
CASSYVGLAGGHEQFF
>NA|many|TRBJ1-1|TRBV6-1
TGTGCCAGCAGTGGTAACAGAATCACTGAAGCTTTCTTT
CASSGNRITEAFF
>NA|few|TRBJ1-5|TRBV5-5
TGTGCCAGCAGCCAGGAAGGGGACAATCAGCCCCAGCATTTT
CASSQEGDNQPQHF
>NA|few|TRBJ1-4|TRBV7-8
TGTGCCAGCAGCTACCCGGAGGAGGGCGAAAAACTGTTTTTT
CASSYPEEGEKLFF
>TRBD1|many|TRBJ2-7|TRBV12-3/TRBV12-4
TGTGCCACCGGGGACAGGAGCTCCTACGAGCAGTACTTC
CATGDRSSYEQYF
>NA|many|TRBJ1-6|TRBV20-1
TGCAGTGCTAGAGTTAGTCAGAGTAATTCACCCCTCCACTTT
CSARVSQSNSPLHF
>NA|NA|TRBJ2-2|TRBV12-3/TRBV12-4
TGTGCCAGCATTTCCCGCACCGGGAGCACCGGGGAGCTGTTTTTT
CASISRTGSTGELFF
>NA|few|TRBJ2-1|TRBV18
TGTGCCAGCTCACCCGGGGTCGGCGGGATGGGAGGAGTCGGTAAGCAGTTCTTC
CASSPGVGGMGGVGKQFF
>TRBD2|many|TRBJ2-1|TRBV9
TGTGCCAGCAGCGCCGGACTAGCGGGAGTGTCCCATGAGCAGTTCTTC
CASSAGLAGVSHEQFF
>TRBD2|NA|TRBJ2-1|TRBV7-9
TGTGCCAGCAGCGGCTGGACTAGTGGTAGCGTTGAGCAGTTCTTC
CASSGWTSGSVEQFF
>TRBD2|many|TRBJ2-1|TRBV7-9
TGTGCCAGCAGCTTAGCGGCTAGCGGGGGGAATGAGCAGTTCTTC
CASSLAASGGNEQFF
>NA|many|TRBJ2-1|TRBV7-3
TGTGCCAGCAGCTACGGAGCCTACAATGAGCAGTTCTTC
CASSYGAYNEQFF
>NA|NA|TRBJ1-3|TRBV20-1
TGCAGTGCTCCAGGGTTGCACACCATATATTTT
CSAPGLHTIYF
>NA|many|TRBJ1-2|TRBV12-3/TRBV12-4
TGTGCCAGCAGTTCCGACAGTATGGGAGGCTACACCTTC
CASSSDSMGGYTF
>TRBD1|many|TRBJ2-2|TRBV5-4
TGTGCCAGCAGCTTTGGACAGGGAAGAAACACCGGGGAGCTGTTTTTT
CASSFGQGRNTGELFF
>NA|many|TRBJ1-1|TRBV11-3
TGTGCCAGCGGACTATGGGGGAGGAACACTGAAGCTTTCTTT
CASGLWGRNTEAFF
>NA|many|TRBJ1-1|TRBV7-9
TGTGCCAGCAGCAGAAGTCGGGCGGCTAACACTGAAGCTTTCTTT
CASSRSRAANTEAFF
>TRBD1|many|TRBJ2-5|TRBV18
TGTGCCAGCTCAACCCCCGCAGGGGGCGCGGAGACCCAGTACTTC
CASSTPAGGAETQYF
>NA|many|TRBJ2-5|TRBV5-6
TGTGCCAGCAGCTTCGTTGTGGAAGAGACCCAGTACTTC
CASSFVVEETQYF
>NA|many|TRBJ1-1|TRBV7-9
TGTGCCAGCAGCTCGCCTAGGAACACTGAAGCTTTCTTT
CASSSPRNTEAFF
>NA|many|TRBJ2-1|TRBV12-5
TGTGCTAGTGCGGATGTTGTTGTGTCCTACAATGAGCAGTTCTTC
CASADVVVSYNEQFF
>NA|many|TRBJ2-5|TRBV2
TGTGCCAGCATGGGGTCGGCGGGTTCCCAAGAGACCCAGTACTTC
CASMGSAGSQETQYF
>NA|many|TRBJ1-1|TRBV24-1
TGTGCCACCAGTGGGGGACATTATACTGAAGCTTTCTTT
CATSGGHYTEAFF
>NA|NA|TRBJ2-5|TRBV7-7
TGTGCTAGCAGCAAAGGGGGAGAGACCCAGTACTTC
CASSKGGETQYF
>NA|many|TRBJ1-1|TRBV29-1
TGCAGCGTTGACGTGGTCCTAACTATGGAGGGCACTGAAGCTTTCTTT
CSVDVVLTMEGTEAFF
>TRBD1|NA|TRBJ1-5|TRBV12-3/TRBV12-4
TGTGCCAGCAGAAGGGACAGGGACCTTCGGTATCGCAATCAGCCCCAGCATTTT
CASRRDRDLRYRNQPQHF
>TRBD1|once|TRBJ2-7|TRBV6-1
TGTGCCAGCAGTCCGGACAGGGGCCTAGAGCAGTACTTC
CASSPDRGLEQYF
>NA|once|TRBJ2-2|TRBV12-5
TGTGCTAGTGGTCAGTACAGGGATTCGAACACCGGGGAGCTGTTTTTT
CASGQYRDSNTGELFF
>NA|many|TRBJ2-5|TRBV24-1
TGTGCCATCGGGACACAAGAGACCCAGTACTTC
CAIGTQETQYF
>NA|NA|TRBJ1-2|TRBV4-3
TGCGCCAGCAGCCAGTCGCAGACAGTCAGCGGTGGCTACACCTTC
CASSQSQTVSGGYTF
>TRBD2|many|TRBJ2-3|TRBV24-1
TGTGCCACCAGTGATCCGACAGGGACTAGCGGCAGCACAGATACGCAGTATTTT
CATSDPTGTSGSTDTQYF
>TRBD2|NA|TRBJ2-1|TRBV5-6
TGTGCCAGCAGCTTTTGGGGGCGCGAGGCGGGAGGGCCCGATGAGCAGTTCTTC
CASSFWGREAGGPDEQFF
>NA|many|TRBJ1-2|TRBV7-2
TGTGCCAGCAGCTCCACACCTCGACAGTCCCGATCCTATGGCTACACCTTC
CASSSTPRQSRSYGYTF
>NA|NA|TRBJ2-2|TRBV29-1
TGCAGCGTTGAAGGCCCCCACAGGAACACCGGGGAGCTGTTTTTT
CSVEGPHRNTGELFF
>NA|few|TRBJ2-1|TRBV20-1
TGCAGTGCTAGAGATAAAGAGGTTGGGGATTCAACCTACAATGAGCAGTTCTTC
CSARDKEVGDSTYNEQFF
>TRBD1|many|TRBJ2-2|TRBV24-1
TGTGCCACCAGTGACCAAACAGGGGGGTACACCGGGGAGCTGTTTTTT
CATSDQTGGYTGELFF